These 9 T cell receptor beta chains came from one sample sequenced in a study of blood T cell repertoires in COVID-19. Assay: immunoSEQ multiplex PCR; the TCRdb copy retains only in-frame clones and omits some. The sample yields around 60,000 clones, 72% seen once. Sequencing was done on a sample of peripheral blood. The receptors here all came from an older woman with COVID-19, enrolled during active disease.

The chain joins TRBV2 to TRBJ2-5, with D hard to call. CDR3 length: 14 amino acids. The V gene's germline CDR1 is SNHLY and CDR2 FYNNEI. Trimming took 6 bases from V and 2 from J, leaving 13 bases between them. The CDR3 here is CASSVTRTQETQYF. CDR3 DNA sequence: TGTGCCAGCAGCGTTACCCGTACACAAGAGACCCAGTACTTC.

The sample holds a few counts of this clone. The chain is built from TRBV27 and TRBJ1-1; no clear D. Germline assignment: CDR1 MNHEY and CDR2 SMNVEV (reference sequence). This CDR3 is 12 amino acids long. Trimming cost V 7 bases and J 2 bases, with 8 bases left between them. The CDR3 coding sequence is TGTGCCAGCAAGAGCTACAACACTGAAGCTTTCTTT. This sequence encodes CASKSYNTEAFF.

This sequence joins TRBV6-5 and TRBJ2-7; D is unresolved. The V end lost 8 bases, the J end lost 0 bases, and 11 bases lay between the germline ends. The CDR3 spans 13 residues. The germline CDR1 and CDR2 sequences are MNHEY and SVGAGI. This chain's CDR3 is CASRPRGSYEQYV. CDR3 bases: TGTGCCAGCCGCCCTCGCGGCTCCTACGAGCAGTACGTC.

A remark on this clone: The same CDR3 can be traced to other DNA sequences in this sample. This chain's CDR3 is CASSSPLAPTGELFF. DNA for the CDR3: TGTGCCAGCAGCTCTCCACTAGCGCCCACCGGGGAGCTGTTTTTT. This chain uses TRBV7-2 with TRBJ2-2; 7 bases align to TRBD2. Germline trimming cut 4 bases from V and 4 bases from J; bases unmatched to any gene: 6. The CDR3 has 15 residues. Germline V gene data show CDR1 as SGHTA and CDR2 as FQGNSA.

The chain is built from TRBV7-5 and TRBJ1-1. TRBV7-5 is listed as a pseudogene. This CDR3 is built from 15 residues. The CDR3 is CARSLPGGAGTEAFF. DNA of the CDR3: TGTGCCAGAAGCCTCCCGGGGGGGGCTGGGACTGAAGCTTTCTTT.

This clone was observed a handful of times. The chain couples TRBV5-4 to TRBJ1-4, with D possibly being TRBD1 (5 bases). The CDR3 contains 17 residues. Germline lookup yields CDR1 SGHNT and CDR2 YYREEE (reference sequence). V was trimmed by 1 base and J by 2 bases, leaving 15 bases between them. CDR3 amino acids: CASSLSGWGLTNEKLFF. The CDR3 DNA reads as TGTGCCAGCAGCTTGTCAGGTTGGGGACTGACTAATGAAAAACTGTTTTTT.

The chain links TRBV4-3 to TRBJ1-2; no clear D. The CDR3 loop spans 15 amino acids. In germline, CDR1 is LGHNA, CDR2 YSLEER. V was shortened by 4 bases and J by 2 bases, with 14 bases between the two germline ends. The CDR3 bases are TGCGCCAGCAGCCCTGCTCTCGGGTGGAACTATGGCTACACCTTC. Translated, it gives CASSPALGWNYGYTF.

This clone occurred a few times. The rearrangement links TRBV18 to TRBJ2-5; 7 bases align to TRBD2. V shed 1 base, J shed 4 bases, and the junction held 3 bases outside the gene matches. The V gene's germline CDR1 is KGHSH and CDR2 LQKENI. The CDR3 covers 14 residues. The CDR3 is CASSPRASGETQYF. CDR3 sequence (DNA): TGTGCCAGCTCACCACGGGCTAGCGGAGAGACCCAGTACTTC.

This chain uses TRBV19 with TRBJ1-4, with TRBD1 identical over 8 bases. The CDR3 has 15 amino acids. CDR1 and CDR2 from the germline V gene are LNHDA and SQIVND (reference sequence). V lost 6 bases and J lost 7; bases outside the gene matches: 10. CDR3: CASRPIDRGVEKLFF. CDR3 DNA: TGTGCCAGTAGGCCCATCGACAGGGGTGTTGAAAAACTGTTTTTT.